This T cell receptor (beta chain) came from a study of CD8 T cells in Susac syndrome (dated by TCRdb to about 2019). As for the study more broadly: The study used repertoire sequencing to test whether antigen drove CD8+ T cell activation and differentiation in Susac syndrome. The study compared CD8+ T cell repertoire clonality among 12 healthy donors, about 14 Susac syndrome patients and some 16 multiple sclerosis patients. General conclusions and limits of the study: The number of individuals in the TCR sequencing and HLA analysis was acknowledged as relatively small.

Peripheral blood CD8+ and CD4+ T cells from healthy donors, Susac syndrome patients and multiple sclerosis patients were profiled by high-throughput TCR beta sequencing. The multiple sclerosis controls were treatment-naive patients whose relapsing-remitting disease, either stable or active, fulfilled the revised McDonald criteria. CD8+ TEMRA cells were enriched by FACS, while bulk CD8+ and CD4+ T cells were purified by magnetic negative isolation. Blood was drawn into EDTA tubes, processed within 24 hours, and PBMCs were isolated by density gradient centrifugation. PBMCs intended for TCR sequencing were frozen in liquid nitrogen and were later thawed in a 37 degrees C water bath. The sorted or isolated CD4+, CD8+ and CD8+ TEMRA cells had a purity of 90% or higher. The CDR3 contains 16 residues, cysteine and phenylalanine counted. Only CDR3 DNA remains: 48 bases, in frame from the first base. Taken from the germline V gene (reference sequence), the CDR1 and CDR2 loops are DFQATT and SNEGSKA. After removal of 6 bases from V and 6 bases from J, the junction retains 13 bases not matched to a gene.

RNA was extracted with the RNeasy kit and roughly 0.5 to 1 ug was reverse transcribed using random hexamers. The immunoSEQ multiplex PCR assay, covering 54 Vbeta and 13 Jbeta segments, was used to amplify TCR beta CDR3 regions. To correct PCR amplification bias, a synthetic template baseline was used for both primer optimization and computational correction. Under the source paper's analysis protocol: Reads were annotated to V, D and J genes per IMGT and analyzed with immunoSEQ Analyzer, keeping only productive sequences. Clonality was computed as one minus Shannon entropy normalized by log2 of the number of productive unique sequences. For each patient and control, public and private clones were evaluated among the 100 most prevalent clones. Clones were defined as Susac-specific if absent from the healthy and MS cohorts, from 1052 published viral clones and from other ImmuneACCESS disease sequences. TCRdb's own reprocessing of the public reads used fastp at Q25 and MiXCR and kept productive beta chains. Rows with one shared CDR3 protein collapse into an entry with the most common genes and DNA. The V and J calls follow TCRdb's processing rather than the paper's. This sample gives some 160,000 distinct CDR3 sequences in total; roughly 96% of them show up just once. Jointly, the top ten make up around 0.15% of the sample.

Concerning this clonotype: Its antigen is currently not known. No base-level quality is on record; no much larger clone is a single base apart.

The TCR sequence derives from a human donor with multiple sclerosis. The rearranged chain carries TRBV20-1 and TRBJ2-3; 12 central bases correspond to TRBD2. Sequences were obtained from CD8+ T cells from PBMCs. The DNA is TGCAGTGCCAGCCCTAGGACTAGCGGGGCTATGGATACGCAGTATTTT. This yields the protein CSASPRTSGAMDTQYF.